These 3 T cell receptor beta chains were sequenced from one sample in a study of cytomegalovirus exposure and HLA in healthy donors. TCRdb's copy holds only in-frame clones and misses some; the assay was immunoSEQ multiplex PCR. The data contain some 170,000 clones, about 89% of them singletons. What was sequenced was PBMCs. Every receptor here comes from a man aged 18 to 30 in good health and CMV-seropositive.

The J gene is TRBJ2-7, the V gene TRBV4-3; D is ambiguous. V lost 0 bases, J lost 4 bases, and 10 bases lay in between. The CDR3 covers 14 residues. The germline V gene has CDR1 LGHNA and CDR2 YSLEER. The CDR3 here is CASSQDSTSYEQYF. For the CDR3, the DNA is TGCGCCAGCAGCCAAGATTCAACAAGTTACGAGCAGTACTTC.

The chain employs TRBV7-3 and TRBJ2-7, with TRBD1 matching 10 bases. This CDR3 is built from 15 residues. V was clipped by 5 bases and J by 2 bases; unmatched bases: 6. Germline lookup yields CDR1 SGHTA and CDR2 FQGTGA. CDR3 nucleotides: TGTGCCAGCAGCCCCGGGACAGGGGCCCCCTACGAGCAGTACTTC. It specifies CASSPGTGAPYEQYF.

This chain connects TRBV7-2 to TRBJ2-1; D ambiguous. The CDR3 contains 15 residues. Germline CDR1 is SGHTA and CDR2 is FQGNSA. Trimming shortened V by 5 bases and J by 3 bases, and 14 bases separated the two germline ends. In DNA, the CDR3 is TGTGCCAGCAGCGTTACCCAGTTTGACTACAATGAGCAGTTCTTC. Translated, it gives CASSVTQFDYNEQFF.